This T cell receptor (beta chain) was sequenced for a study of blood T cell repertoires in COVID-19. Whole-study context: From the United States, Italy and Spain came samples of acute and convalescent COVID-19. T cells, B-cell-depleted T cells, or PBMCs provided the cDNA or gDNA that served as material.

Germline V CDR1 and CDR2: MDHEN, SYDVKM. V lost 5 bases, J lost 7 bases, and 4 bases stayed unmatched. The CDR3 is 13 amino acids. The authors' processing: Cell counts per sample came from amplifying reference gene primers. The method was immunoSEQ multiplex PCR; TCRdb's version includes in-frame clones alone and lacks a portion of them. V and J calls and clone size are copied from that table; D and trimming were computed from the DNA. The sample has around 97,000 clones, 84% seen once. This TCR was recovered from a human donor in a cohort sampled during active or convalescent COVID-19. This chain uses TRBV28 with TRBJ1-4; TRBD1 aligns across 7 bases. Material: peripheral blood. The CDR3, as DNA: TGTGCCAGCAGTGGGAACAGGGGTGAAAAACTGTTTTTT. Its protein is CASSGNRGEKLFF.